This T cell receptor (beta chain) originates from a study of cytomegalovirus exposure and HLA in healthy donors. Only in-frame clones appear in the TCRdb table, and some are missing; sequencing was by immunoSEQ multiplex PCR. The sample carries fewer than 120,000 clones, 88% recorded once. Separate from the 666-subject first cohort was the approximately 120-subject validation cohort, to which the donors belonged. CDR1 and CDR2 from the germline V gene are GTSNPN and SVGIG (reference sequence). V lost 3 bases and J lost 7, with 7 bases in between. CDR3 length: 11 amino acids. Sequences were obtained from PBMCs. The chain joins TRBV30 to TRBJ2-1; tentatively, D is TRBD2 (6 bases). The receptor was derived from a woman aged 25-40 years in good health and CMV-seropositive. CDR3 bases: TGTGCCTGGAGCGGGGGAAATGAGCAGTTCTTC. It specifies CAWSGGNEQFF.